These 29 T cell receptor beta chains were all obtained from the same sample, sequenced in a study of T cells after yellow fever vaccination. TCRdb reprocessed the 5' RACE reads via MiXCR and lists one record per CDR3 protein. The sample holds about 130,000 distinct CDR3 sequences, 7.5% to 10% seen once. This specimen consisted of CD8+ T cells sorted from PBMCs, obtained on the day of the yellow fever booster vaccination. The receptors derive from a man aged 18 to 29 who received the YFV17D yellow fever vaccine.

This clonotype was recorded at least ten times. V and J are TRBV4-3 and TRBJ1-5, with D uncertain. The CDR3 is made up of 15 amino acids. Trimming pared 4 bases from V and 2 bases from J, leaving 12 bases between. The germline V gene has CDR1 LGHNA and CDR2 YSLEER. DNA for the CDR3: TGCGCCAGCAGCCGGGATATAGCAGGCAATCAGCCCCAGCATTTT. Residues: CASSRDIAGNQPQHF.

The gene calls are TRBV12-3 or TRBV12-4 and TRBJ2-4, with 12 nucleotides matching TRBD2. The ends lost 0 bases at V and 7 bases at J; junction bases unmatched: 13. This CDR3 has 19 amino acids. The CDR3 is CASSLARRPSGGAENIQYF. The CDR3 nucleotides read TGTGCCAGCAGTTTAGCCCGGCGGCCTAGCGGGGGGGCCGAGAACATTCAGTACTTC.

This clonotype was seen more than once but under ten times. The rearrangement joins TRBV29-1 to TRBJ2-5; D is unresolved. Trimming removed 3 bases at V and 1 base at J, with 12 bases between. The CDR3 sequence is 14 residues long. Germline CDR1 is SQVTM and CDR2 is ANQGSEA. The DNA for the CDR3 is TGCAGCGTTGAGCCTCGCGGCTTCCAAGAGACCCAGTACTTC. This sequence encodes CSVEPRGFQETQYF.

There are a few counts of this clonotype. This chain links TRBV19 with TRBJ2-7, with 9 bases aligning to TRBD2. Germline CDR1 is LNHDA and CDR2 is SQIVND (reference sequence). This CDR3 is built from 14 residues. Trimming removed 1 base from V and 3 bases from J; junction bases left unmatched: 1. In DNA, the CDR3 is TGTGCCAGTAGTATAGCAGCGGGGGGCTACGAGCAGTACTTC. It yields the protein CASSIAAGGYEQYF.

The CDR3 DNA reads TGTGCCAGCGGGGGAATGAACGAGCAGTACTTC. Translated: CASGGMNEQYF. The chain has TRBV27 and TRBJ2-7; D is tentatively TRBD1 or TRBD2 (5 bases each). This CDR3 comprises 11 residues. The V end lost 8 bases, the J end lost 5 bases, and 10 bases lay between the germline ends. CDR1 and CDR2 from the germline V gene are MNHEY and SMNVEV (reference sequence).

This clonotype has at least ten counts. This rearrangement joins TRBV20-1 to TRBJ2-5, with TRBD1 matching 7 bases. The CDR3 spans 14 residues. CDR1 DFQATT and CDR2 SNEGSKA come from the germline V gene (reference sequence). The trim removed 5 bases at V and 5 bases at J, leaving 11 bases unmatched. The DNA of the CDR3 is TGCAGTGCTCGCAGGGGGAGCAATTGGGAGACCCAGTACTTC. This sequence encodes CSARRGSNWETQYF.

The table lists this clonotype with many counts. The chain couples TRBV7-9 to TRBJ2-1, with a tentative D call TRBD1 (6 bases). V was shortened by 3 bases and J by 3 bases, with 12 bases between the two germline ends. This CDR3 region has 15 residues. Germline V gene sequence: CDR1 SEHNR, CDR2 FQNEAQ (reference sequence). CDR3 DNA sequence: TGTGCCAGCAGCTTCCCACAGGGATACTACAATGAGCAGTTCTTC. This gives the protein CASSFPQGYYNEQFF.

This clonotype has a handful of counts. The J gene is TRBJ2-1, the V gene TRBV7-6; no reliable D call. Trimming pared 0 bases from V and 8 bases from J, leaving 8 bases between. This CDR3 has 13 amino acids. Germline V lookup: CDR1 SGHVS, CDR2 FNYEAQ. The CDR3 sequence is CASSLAPPDEQFF. The CDR3 DNA follows: TGTGCCAGCAGCTTAGCGCCCCCCGATGAGCAGTTCTTC.

This clonotype was found a few times. CDR3 nucleotide sequence: TGTGCCACCAGTGATTTTGACGAGACCCAGTACTTC. Translating gives CATSDFDETQYF. This chain connects TRBV24-1 to TRBJ2-5; D ambiguous. The V and J ends lost 1 base and 5 bases respectively, with 4 bases between them. The CDR3 spans 12 residues. Germline CDR1 is KGHDR and CDR2 is SFDVKD.

The chain carries TRBV7-9 and TRBJ1-1; D gene ambiguous. Per the germline V gene, CDR1 is SEHNR and CDR2 is FQNEAQ (reference sequence). Trimming left V 2 bases short and J 4 bases short, with 23 bases between. The CDR3 runs 18 residues. This chain's CDR3 is CASSLTVLDSLPSTEAFF. The CDR3 region has the DNA TGTGCCAGCAGCTTAACCGTCCTCGACTCTCTCCCAAGCACTGAAGCTTTCTTT.

Only a few counts were recorded for this clonotype. The chain has TRBV28 and TRBJ2-3; possibly TRBD1 for D (5 bases). There are 15 residues in the CDR3. Trimming removed 5 bases at V and 2 bases at J, with 14 bases between. The germline V gene has CDR1 MDHEN and CDR2 SYDVKM. The DNA of the CDR3 is TGTGCCAGCAGTCCAAGGGCAGGGATCACAGATACGCAGTATTTT. Its protein is CASSPRAGITDTQYF.

In its sample, this clonotype was seen a few times. J is TRBJ2-3 and V is TRBV4-2; TRBD2 might be the D (6 bases). V was clipped by 0 bases and J by 5 bases, with 12 bases between them. The length of the CDR3 is 15 residues. Germline lookup yields CDR1 LGHNA and CDR2 YNFKEQ. CDR3 coding DNA: TGTGCCAGCAGCCAAGATTGGGGGGAGGAAGATACGCAGTATTTT. Its protein is CASSQDWGEEDTQYF.

This rearrangement joins TRBV19 to TRBJ2-6; D is unresolved. In germline, CDR1 is LNHDA, CDR2 SQIVND (reference sequence). CDR3 length equals 15 residues. V gave up 4 bases and J gave up 5 bases, with 12 bases separating them. The CDR3: CASSTDRARANVLTF. CDR3 bases: TGTGCCAGTAGTACCGACCGGGCTAGGGCCAACGTCCTGACTTTC.

This sequence joins TRBV12-3 or TRBV12-4 and TRBJ2-3; D is possibly TRBD1 (5 bases). The CDR3 consists of 15 residues. Deletions cut 3 bases from V and 2 bases from J, with 12 bases between. CDR3 protein: CASSLVQVITDTQYF. CDR3 DNA sequence: TGTGCCAGCAGTTTGGTACAGGTAATCACAGATACGCAGTATTTT.

This clonotype was seen only a few times. J is TRBJ1-1 and V is TRBV6-1; D gene uncertain. In germline, CDR1 is MNHNS, CDR2 SASEGT. V lost 0 bases, J lost 11 bases, and 13 bases lay in between. The CDR3 runs to 13 residues. The CDR3 sequence is CASSEAERRRAFF. The CDR3, as DNA: TGTGCCAGCAGTGAAGCCGAGAGGAGAAGGGCTTTCTTT.

CDR3 amino acids: CASSPAEGNNQPQHF. CDR3 DNA sequence: TGTGCCAGCTCCCCCGCCGAGGGAAACAATCAGCCCCAGCATTTT. The chain combines TRBV18 with TRBJ1-5; D is undetermined. V was trimmed by 6 bases and J by 3 bases, leaving 15 bases between them. CDR3 size: 15 residues. Germline loops: CDR1 KGHSH, CDR2 LQKENI.

This clonotype occurred a few times. This chain joins TRBV12-3 or TRBV12-4 and TRBJ2-3, with 16 positions matching TRBD2. This CDR3 is built from 14 residues. The ends lost 6 bases at V and 8 bases at J; junction bases unmatched: 2. The CDR3 is CASRGLAGGLTQYF. DNA of the CDR3: TGTGCCAGCAGGGGACTAGCGGGGGGGCTTACGCAGTATTTT.

The sample holds one count of this clonotype. This chain uses TRBV29-1 with TRBJ1-3; 7 positions agree with TRBD1. V was clipped by 2 bases and J by 4 bases; unmatched bases: 8. Germline loops: CDR1 SQVTM, CDR2 ANQGSEA. The CDR3 consists of 15 residues. The CDR3 coding sequence is TGCAGCGTTGAACATAAGGGGGCGAGGGGAAACACCATATATTTT. This sequence encodes CSVEHKGARGNTIYF.

This clonotype showed up just a few times. The chain has TRBV27 and TRBJ2-2; 8 bases line up with TRBD1. Looked up from germline, CDR1 is MNHEY and CDR2 is SMNVEV (reference sequence). With V trimmed by 5 bases and J by 3 bases, 11 bases remained unmatched. This CDR3 region has 17 residues. CDR3: CASSRAYRGIDTGELFF. The CDR3 region has the DNA TGTGCCAGCAGTCGCGCATACAGGGGGATTGACACCGGGGAGCTGTTTTTT.

The chain has TRBV7-9 and TRBJ1-1; 7 bases map to TRBD1. Germline V gives CDR1 SEHNR, CDR2 FQNEAQ (reference sequence). The J segment lost 3 bases and the V segment lost 4 bases, leaving 5 bases of the junction unmatched. This CDR3 has 14 residues. CDR3 in DNA: TGTGCCAGCAGCTCCAAACAGGGGTACACTGAAGCTTTCTTT. It translates to CASSSKQGYTEAFF.

Ten or more counts support this clonotype. The chain employs TRBV4-3 and TRBJ2-1, with 9 bases aligning to TRBD2. J was trimmed by 4 bases and V by 4 bases; bases with no gene match: 5. The germline gives CDR1 LGHNA, CDR2 YSLEER. The CDR3 runs to 15 residues. The CDR3 DNA sequence: TGCGCCAGCAGCCCTGGGACTAGCAGGTACAATGAGCAGTTCTTC. This translates into CASSPGTSRYNEQFF.

This clonotype was counted a few times. This chain uses TRBV9 with TRBJ2-3, with D hard to call. The length of the CDR3 is 12 residues. V was cut by 0 bases and J by 6 bases, with 5 bases left in between. Germline CDR1 SGDLS, CDR2 YYNGEE. CDR3 nucleotide sequence: TGTGCCAGCAGCGTAGGTTCGGATACGCAGTATTTT. It is translated as CASSVGSDTQYF.

The sample holds many counts of this clonotype. The gene calls are TRBV29-1 and TRBJ2-7; TRBD1 matches 8 bases. V lost 1 base, J lost 3 bases, and 5 bases stayed unmatched. Per the germline V gene, CDR1 is SQVTM and CDR2 is ANQGSEA. This CDR3 has 14 amino acids. The CDR3 sequence is CSVEANDRGYEQYF. In DNA, the CDR3 is TGCAGCGTTGAAGCGAATGACAGGGGCTACGAGCAGTACTTC.

The chain combines TRBV29-1 with TRBJ1-4; a possible D gene is TRBD1 (5 bases). Trimming took 1 base from V and 4 from J, leaving 13 bases between them. The CDR3 spans 15 residues. CDR1 and CDR2 (germline): SQVTM, ANQGSEA. CDR3 nucleotides: TGCAGCGTTGAAGCTTCCCGGGGGGGTAATGAAAAACTGTTTTTT. Amino acids: CSVEASRGGNEKLFF.

The rearrangement links TRBV28 to TRBJ2-1; D may be TRBD2 (5 bases). Germline CDR1 reads MDHEN; CDR2 reads SYDVKM. The CDR3 is 14 residues long. V shed 1 base and J shed 10 bases, with 14 bases lying between them. For the CDR3, the DNA is TGTGCCAGCAGTTTATTCGGCGGGCGGTCCGAGCAGTTCTTC. It specifies CASSLFGGRSEQFF.

Turning to this clonotype: The germline gene is not matched at one end of the junction; a read error may be the cause. The chain couples TRBV5-1 to TRBJ2-5, with D possibly being TRBD1 (5 bases). CDR3 length: 12 residues. Germline assignment: CDR1 SGHRS and CDR2 YFSETQ. The CDR3 nucleotides read TGCGCCAGCAGCCACACACTGGACACGATTGTCTTC. This encodes CASSHTLDTIVF.

The chain joins TRBV6-2 or TRBV6-3 to TRBJ2-1; D possibly matches TRBD1 or TRBD2 (5 bases each). V lost 0 bases and J 3 bases, leaving 24 bases between the germline ends. This CDR3 has 20 residues. Germline CDR1 MNHEY, CDR2 SVGEGT. The CDR3 is CASSYSPDGARAPDYNEQFF. DNA of the CDR3: TGTGCCAGCAGTTACTCCCCGGACGGGGCACGCGCCCCCGACTACAATGAGCAGTTCTTC.

The DNA of the CDR3 is TGTGCCACCAGCAGAGATTACAGGAACACTGAAGCTTTCTTT. Translated, it gives CATSRDYRNTEAFF. The rearrangement uses TRBV15 and TRBJ1-1; no clear D. Trimming pared 0 bases from V and 1 base from J, leaving 6 bases between. The CDR3 runs 14 residues. Germline V CDR1 and CDR2: LNHNV, YYDKDF (reference sequence).

The rearrangement joins TRBV29-1 to TRBJ1-1; 8 bases fit TRBD1. The junction had 5 bases not matched to a gene; V was cut back by 7 bases and J by 7 bases. The CDR3 is 11 amino acids. Germline CDR1 SQVTM, CDR2 ANQGSEA. Here the CDR3 reads CSDGQGGEAFF. CDR3 coding DNA: TGCAGCGATGGACAGGGTGGTGAAGCTTTCTTT.